In its sample, the clone carrying this TCR beta chain was seen a few times. A second 7 to 11 cycle PCR used barcoded and J-beta primers. TCRdb used MiXCR to reprocess the 5' RACE reads, holding one entry per CDR3 protein. The table records roughly 1,300,000 distinct CDR3 sequences, almost 60% of them present only once. The data are from a study of blood T cells in healthy people across ages. Per the germline V gene, CDR1 is DFQATT and CDR2 is SNEGSKA (reference sequence). The length of the CDR3 is 13 residues. With V trimmed by 4 bases and J by 1 base, 4 bases remained unmatched. The clonotype comes from a man aged 18 to 29 in good health. Sequencing was done on a sample of blood. The chain combines TRBV20-1 with TRBJ2-7; 7 bases map to TRBD1. This chain's CDR3 is CSANQDRSYEQYF. Written as DNA, the CDR3 is TGCAGTGCTAACCAGGACAGGTCCTACGAGCAGTACTTC.